The 21 T cell receptor beta chains reported below all come from one sample, sequenced in a study of shared clonotypes between healthy human individuals. CD45RO negativity and positive selection for CCR7 defined naive CD8 cells, a population that excluded terminally differentiated effector memory CD45RA+ cells. Clones were sequenced by immunoSEQ multiplex PCR, and TCRdb holds only the in-frame ones, with some missing. The profile shows some 600,000 clones, around 96% of them singletons. Specimen: naive CD8+ T cells sorted from blood. These receptors all stem from a woman aged 25-40 years in good health.

This chain joins TRBV6-1 and TRBJ2-5; 8 bases align to TRBD1. Looked up from germline, CDR1 is MNHNS and CDR2 is SASEGT. The CDR3 consists of 16 residues. V lost 4 bases and J lost 2; bases outside the gene matches: 9. This CDR3 is CASSGGDRGLQETQYF. The CDR3 DNA follows: TGTGCCAGCAGTGGGGGAGACAGGGGTTTACAAGAGACCCAGTACTTC.

V usage is TRBV4-1 and J usage is TRBJ2-7; the D gene could be TRBD1 or TRBD2 (7 bases each). In germline, CDR1 is MGHRA, CDR2 YSYEKL. Deletions cut 3 bases from V and 0 bases from J, with 15 bases between. The CDR3 is made up of 16 amino acids. CDR3 loop: CASSQGGTDASYEQYF. The DNA of the CDR3 is TGCGCCAGCAGCCAGGGGGGGACAGACGCCTCCTACGAGCAGTACTTC.

This sequence joins TRBV27 and TRBJ2-1; 9 bases line up with TRBD2. Germline V gives CDR1 MNHEY, CDR2 SMNVEV (reference sequence). The CDR3 consists of 15 residues. The V segment lost 2 bases and the J segment 7 bases; nucleotides outside the gene matches: 6. The CDR3: CASSLAGGPRNEQFF. The CDR3 region has the DNA TGTGCCAGCAGTTTAGCGGGAGGGCCGAGAAATGAGCAGTTCTTC.

The chain links TRBV30 to TRBJ2-2; D may be TRBD1 or TRBD2 (5 bases each). V was shortened by 8 bases and J by 11 bases, with 15 bases between the two germline ends. Per the germline V gene, CDR1 is GTSNPN and CDR2 is SVGIG (reference sequence). This CDR3 is built from 11 residues. Here the CDR3 reads CAGALGGELFF. DNA for the CDR3: TGTGCCGGGGCCCTTGGAGGAGAGCTGTTTTTT.

The rearrangement uses TRBV28 and TRBJ1-5; 9 bases agree with TRBD1. The ends lost 7 bases at V and 0 bases at J; junction bases unmatched: 13. Germline V CDR1 and CDR2: MDHEN, SYDVKM. The CDR3 is 18 residues long. CDR3 bases: TGTGCCAGCACCACCGGGACAGGGATAGGTTATAGCAATCAGCCCCAGCATTTT. Its protein is CASTTGTGIGYSNQPQHF.

The rearrangement joins TRBV7-9 to TRBJ1-5; D gene ambiguous. Per germline, CDR1 SEHNR and CDR2 FQNEAQ (reference sequence). This CDR3 is built from 15 residues. Trimming left V 0 bases short and J 0 bases short, with 6 bases between. The CDR3: CASSLAGNSNQPQHF. The CDR3 bases are TGTGCCAGCAGCTTAGCCGGGAATAGCAATCAGCCCCAGCATTTT.

V and J are TRBV6-1 and TRBJ2-7; D unresolved. CDR3 length: 14 residues. Looked up from germline, CDR1 is MNHNS and CDR2 is SASEGT. Between the trimmed V and J ends, which lost 5 bases and 0 bases, there was a span of 11 bases. The CDR3 coding sequence is TGTGCCAGCAGTCACGGGTTTTACTCCTACGAGCAGTACTTC. Encoded protein: CASSHGFYSYEQYF.

The CDR3 DNA is TGTGCCAGCAGCCAAACAGTGGGGACTAGCGGGAGGGCCGGGGAGACCCAGTACTTC. Encoded protein: CASSQTVGTSGRAGETQYF. The chain recombines TRBV2 with TRBJ2-5; TRBD2 matches at 16 bases. This CDR3 spans 19 amino acids. The trim removed 6 bases at V and 5 bases at J, leaving 15 bases unmatched. Germline assignment: CDR1 SNHLY and CDR2 FYNNEI.

This clone was seen once. The rearrangement links TRBV5-1 to TRBJ1-1; D remains ambiguous. This CDR3 has 14 amino acids. Germline lookup yields CDR1 SGHRS and CDR2 YFSETQ. The V and J ends lost 1 base and 7 bases respectively, with 14 bases between them. The CDR3 spells CASSLRWQLDEAFF. CDR3 in DNA: TGCGCCAGCAGCTTGCGGTGGCAGCTCGATGAAGCTTTCTTT.

This chain links TRBV28 with TRBJ2-7; no clear D. From germline, CDR1 is MDHEN and CDR2 SYDVKM. The CDR3 runs to 13 residues. The ends were cut back, 6 bases at V and 1 base at J, with 10 bases in the middle. CDR3 amino acids: CASRWASSYEQYF. CDR3 nucleotide sequence: TGTGCCAGCAGGTGGGCTTCTTCCTACGAGCAGTACTTC. The full variable domain, with the rest looked up from reference TRBV28 and TRBJ2-7, is DVKVTQSSRYLVKRTGEKVFLECVQDMDHENMFWYRQDPGLGLRLIYFSYDVKMKEKGDIPEGYSVSREKKERFSLILESASTNQTSMYLCASRWASSYEQYFGPGTRLTVT.

The J gene is TRBJ2-4, the V gene TRBV28; no definite D call. The length of the CDR3 is 13 residues. Germline V gives CDR1 MDHEN, CDR2 SYDVKM. The V and J ends lost 3 bases and 4 bases respectively, with 7 bases between them. CDR3 residues: CASSLSSKNIQYF. The CDR3 DNA is TGTGCCAGCAGTTTGTCTAGTAAAAACATTCAGTACTTC.

V gene TRBV13 combines with J gene TRBJ2-5; TRBD2 aligns across 8 bases. CDR3 length: 15 amino acids. Germline lookup yields CDR1 PRHDT and CDR2 FYEKMQ (reference sequence). After removal of 6 bases from V and 2 bases from J, the junction contained 8 bases not matched to a gene. This CDR3 is CASSPSGGRQETQYF. The CDR3 DNA sequence: TGTGCCAGCAGTCCCTCGGGGGGGCGACAAGAGACCCAGTACTTC.

The chain carries TRBV27 and TRBJ2-1; possible D gene TRBD1, 6 bases. Trimming left V 5 bases short and J 8 bases short, with 10 bases between. Germline V gene lookup returns CDR1 MNHEY and CDR2 SMNVEV (reference sequence). The CDR3 covers 12 residues. As DNA, the CDR3 is TGTGCCAGCAGTCCAGGGGCCCATGAGCAGTTCTTC. This translates into CASSPGAHEQFF.

The chain employs TRBV28 and TRBJ2-1; tentatively, D is TRBD2 (6 bases). Germline loops: CDR1 MDHEN, CDR2 SYDVKM. V was pared by 4 bases and J by 8 bases, with 9 bases between. This CDR3 spans 12 amino acids. CDR3 in amino acids: CASSSRDYEQFF. The CDR3 coding sequence is TGTGCCAGCAGTTCCCGGGACTATGAGCAGTTCTTC.

The rearrangement links TRBV13 to TRBJ2-7; D not certain. The CDR3 extends over 13 amino acids. V shed 2 bases and J shed 2 bases, with 7 bases lying between them. The germline V gene encodes CDR1 PRHDT and CDR2 FYEKMQ (reference sequence). The CDR3 region is CASSLRVTYEQYF. CDR3 bases: TGTGCCAGCAGCTTAAGGGTAACCTACGAGCAGTACTTC.

V usage is TRBV2 and J usage is TRBJ2-1; the D gene could be TRBD1 or TRBD2 (6 bases each). Deletions cut 10 bases from V and 1 base from J, with 11 bases between. Per germline, CDR1 SNHLY and CDR2 FYNNEI. This CDR3 spans 13 amino acids. This CDR3 is CATLGGSYNEQFF. The CDR3 nucleotides are TGTGCCACCCTAGGGGGGTCCTACAATGAGCAGTTCTTC.

This chain links TRBV5-6 with TRBJ2-7, with a possible D match to TRBD1 (6 bases). This CDR3 comprises 15 residues. The V gene's germline CDR1 is SGHDT and CDR2 YYEEEE. Trimming cost V 4 bases and J 2 bases, with 16 bases left between them. CDR3 sequence (DNA): TGTGCCAGCAGCGTAGGACAGCCCTCAACCTACGAGCAGTACTTC. Residues: CASSVGQPSTYEQYF.

This chain joins TRBV7-9 and TRBJ2-1, with D unclear. The CDR3 extends over 12 amino acids. V was shortened by 7 bases and J by 9 bases, with 13 bases between the two germline ends. Germline V gives CDR1 SEHNR, CDR2 FQNEAQ (reference sequence). CDR3 residues: CASNSLGREQFF. Here the CDR3 DNA reads TGTGCCAGCAACTCCCTCGGGCGTGAGCAGTTCTTC.

The chain couples TRBV4-1 to TRBJ2-1; D is unclear. The CDR3 loop spans 12 amino acids. Germline V gene lookup returns CDR1 MGHRA and CDR2 YSYEKL. Trimming removed 1 base from V and 8 bases from J, with 6 bases in between. The CDR3: CASSQVGDEQFF. CDR3 DNA: TGCGCCAGCAGCCAAGTTGGGGATGAGCAGTTCTTC.

The sample holds one count of this clone. The chain joins TRBV14 to TRBJ2-1, with TRBD2 matching 8 bases. The CDR3 runs 18 residues. V shed 0 bases, J shed 4 bases, and the junction held 11 bases outside the gene matches. Germline V gives CDR1 SGHDN, CDR2 FVKESK. The CDR3 nucleotides are TGTGCCAGCAGCCAAGATTGGGATCGGGAGGGCCGGTACAATGAGCAGTTCTTC. Amino acid sequence: CASSQDWDREGRYNEQFF.

This clone has just one count. The rearrangement joins TRBV28 to TRBJ2-3; 7 bases agree with TRBD2. Trimming at V came to 2 bases and at J to 2 bases, leaving 4 bases not matched to a gene. In germline, CDR1 is MDHEN, CDR2 SYDVKM. The CDR3 is 15 amino acids. CDR3 residues: CASSLLADTTDTQYF. The CDR3 nucleotides are TGTGCCAGCAGTTTACTAGCGGACACCACAGATACGCAGTATTTT.